A selection of T cell receptor beta chains follows, all from one sample in a study of beta chain features in type 1 diabetes. Some clones are missing from TCRdb's copy, which holds only in-frame ones; the method was immunoSEQ multiplex PCR. The table lists under 350,000 clones, approximately 25% of them singletons. The sample comprised naive CD4+ T cells from blood. These receptors came from a woman in her twenties or thirties with type 1 diabetes. Each CDR3 is given with its conserved first and last residue. D genes are given only for firm matches. Expanded clones are given a class, and other clones once, few, many or no size at all.

NA	NA	13	TRBV30	TRBJ1-1	CAWSAHLNTEAFF	TGTGCCTGGAGTGCCCACCTAAACACTGAAGCTTTCTTT
NA	NA	14	TRBV28	TRBJ1-5	CASISVVNNQPQHF	TGTGCCAGCATCTCAGTGGTGAACAATCAGCCCCAGCATTTT
TRBD1	NA	14	TRBV19	TRBJ1-1	CASSIPGGNTEAFF	TGTGCCAGTAGTATACCAGGGGGGAACACTGAAGCTTTCTTT
TRBD1	NA	15	TRBV18	TRBJ2-1	CASSPSWDRYNEQFF	TGTGCCAGCTCACCAAGTTGGGACAGGTACAATGAGCAGTTCTTC
NA	few	13	TRBV7-9	TRBJ1-1	CASSYSQNTEAFF	TGTGCCAGCAGCTATAGTCAGAACACTGAAGCTTTCTTT
TRBD1	few	13	TRBV2	TRBJ1-1	CASSGQGATEAFF	TGTGCCAGCAGTGGACAGGGGGCCACTGAAGCTTTCTTT
TRBD1	few	12	TRBV10-3	TRBJ1-1	CATRDRNTEAFF	TGTGCCACCCGGGACAGGAACACTGAAGCTTTCTTT
NA	few	13	TRBV28	TRBJ2-2	CASRTSFTGELFF	TGTGCCAGCAGAACTAGTTTCACCGGGGAGCTGTTTTTT
NA	NA	13	TRBV7-9	TRBJ2-7	CASSLVSSYEQYF	TGTGCCAGCAGCTTGGTCAGCTCCTACGAGCAGTACTTC
TRBD2	few	11	TRBV20-1	TRBJ2-7	CSAASGNEQYF	TGCAGTGCTGCTAGCGGGAACGAGCAGTACTTC
TRBD1	NA	13	TRBV7-7	TRBJ2-5	CASSSAGGETQYF	TGTGCTAGCAGTTCCGCAGGGGGAGAGACCCAGTACTTC